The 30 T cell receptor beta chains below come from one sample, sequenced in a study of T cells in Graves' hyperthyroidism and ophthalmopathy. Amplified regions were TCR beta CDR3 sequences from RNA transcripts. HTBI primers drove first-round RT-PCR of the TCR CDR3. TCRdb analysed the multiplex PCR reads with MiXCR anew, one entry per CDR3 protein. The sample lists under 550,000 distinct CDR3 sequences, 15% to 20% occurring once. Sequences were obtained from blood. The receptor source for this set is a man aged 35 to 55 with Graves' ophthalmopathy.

CDR3 bases: TGCAGTGCTAGTGGGGGACGGGAAGCTTTCTTT. Protein product: CSASGGREAFF. The chain carries TRBV20-1 and TRBJ1-1; possibly TRBD1 for D (5 bases). V lost 3 bases to trimming and J lost 8 bases, with 10 bases between them. Germline loops: CDR1 DFQATT, CDR2 SNEGSKA (reference sequence). CDR3 length: 11 residues.

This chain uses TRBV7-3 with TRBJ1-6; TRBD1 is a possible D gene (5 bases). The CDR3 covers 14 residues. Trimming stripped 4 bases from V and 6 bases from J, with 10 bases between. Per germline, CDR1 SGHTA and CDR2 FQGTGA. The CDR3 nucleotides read TGTGCCAGCAGCTCCCTAAGGGGTAATTCACCCCTCCACTTT. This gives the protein CASSSLRGNSPLHF.

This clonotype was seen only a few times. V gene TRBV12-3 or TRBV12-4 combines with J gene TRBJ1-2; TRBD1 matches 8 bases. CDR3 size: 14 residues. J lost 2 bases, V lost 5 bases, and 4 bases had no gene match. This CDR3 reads CASSLNRGNYGYTF. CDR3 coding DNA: TGTGCCAGCAGTCTTAACAGGGGGAACTATGGCTACACCTTC.

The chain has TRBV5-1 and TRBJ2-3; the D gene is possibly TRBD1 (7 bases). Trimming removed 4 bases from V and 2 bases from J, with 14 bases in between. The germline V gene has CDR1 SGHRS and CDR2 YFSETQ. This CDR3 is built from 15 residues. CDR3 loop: CASSRGTEYTDTQYF. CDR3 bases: TGCGCCAGCAGCCGCGGGACAGAATACACAGATACGCAGTATTTT.

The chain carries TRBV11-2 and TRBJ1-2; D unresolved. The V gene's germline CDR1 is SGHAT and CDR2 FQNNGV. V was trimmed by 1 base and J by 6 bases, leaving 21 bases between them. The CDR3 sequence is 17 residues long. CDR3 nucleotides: TGTGCCAGCAGCTTAGCCGTCTTGGCAGGCACTGGGGATGGCTACACCTTC. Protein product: CASSLAVLAGTGDGYTF.

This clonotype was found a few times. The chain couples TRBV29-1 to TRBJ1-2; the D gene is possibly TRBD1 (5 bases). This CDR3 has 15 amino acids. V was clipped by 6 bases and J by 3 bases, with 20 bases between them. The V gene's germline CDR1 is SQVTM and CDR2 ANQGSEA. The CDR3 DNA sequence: TGCAGCGTCCTGCGGACCCAGGGAACGGACTATGGCTACACCTTC. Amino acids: CSVLRTQGTDYGYTF.

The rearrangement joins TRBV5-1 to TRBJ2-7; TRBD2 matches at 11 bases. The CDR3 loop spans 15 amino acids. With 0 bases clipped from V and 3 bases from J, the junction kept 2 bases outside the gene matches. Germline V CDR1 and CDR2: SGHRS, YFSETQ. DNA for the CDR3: TGCGCCAGCAGCTTGGGACTAGCGGGAAACTACGAGCAGTACTTC. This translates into CASSLGLAGNYEQYF.

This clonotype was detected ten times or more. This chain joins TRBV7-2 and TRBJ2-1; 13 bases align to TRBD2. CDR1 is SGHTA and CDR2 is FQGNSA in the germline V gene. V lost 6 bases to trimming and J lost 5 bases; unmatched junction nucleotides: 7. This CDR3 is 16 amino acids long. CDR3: CASSRTGTSGDNEQFF. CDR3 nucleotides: TGTGCCAGCAGTCGTACCGGGACTAGCGGGGACAATGAGCAGTTCTTC.

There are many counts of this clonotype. This chain's CDR3 is CAWTRKTETQYF. CDR3 DNA: TGTGCCTGGACGAGGAAAACGGAGACCCAGTACTTC. The V and J genes are TRBV30 and TRBJ2-5; D remains unclear. V lost 4 bases and J 5 bases, leaving 11 bases between the germline ends. The CDR3 is 12 amino acids. CDR1 is GTSNPN and CDR2 is SVGIG in the germline V gene (reference sequence).

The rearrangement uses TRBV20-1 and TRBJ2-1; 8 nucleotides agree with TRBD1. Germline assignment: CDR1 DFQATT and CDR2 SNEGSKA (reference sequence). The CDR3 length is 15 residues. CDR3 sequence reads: CSAPPTDRVVNEQFF. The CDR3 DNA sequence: TGCAGCGCTCCTCCCACGGACAGGGTTGTAAATGAGCAGTTCTTC.

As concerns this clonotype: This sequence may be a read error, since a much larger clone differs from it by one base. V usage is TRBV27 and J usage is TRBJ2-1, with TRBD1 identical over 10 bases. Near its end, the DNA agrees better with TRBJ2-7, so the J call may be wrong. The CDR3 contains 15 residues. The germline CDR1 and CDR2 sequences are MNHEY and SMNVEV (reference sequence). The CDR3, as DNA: TGTGCCAGCAGGATTGACAGGGGGCCCTACAATGAGCAGTACTTC. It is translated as CASRIDRGPYNEQYF.

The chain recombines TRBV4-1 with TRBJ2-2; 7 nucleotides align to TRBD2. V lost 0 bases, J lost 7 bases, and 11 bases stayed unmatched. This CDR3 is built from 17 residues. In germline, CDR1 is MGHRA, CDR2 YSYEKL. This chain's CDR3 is CASSQEQASGGSGELFF. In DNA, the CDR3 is TGCGCCAGCAGCCAAGAGCAGGCTAGCGGAGGTAGCGGGGAGCTGTTTTTT.

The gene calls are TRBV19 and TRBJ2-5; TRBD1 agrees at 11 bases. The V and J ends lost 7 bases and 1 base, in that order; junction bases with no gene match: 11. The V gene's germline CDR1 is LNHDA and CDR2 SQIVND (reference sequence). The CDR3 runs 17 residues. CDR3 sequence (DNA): TGTGCCAGTACCCAACCGTCCGGGACAGGGGGCCAAGAGACCCAGTACTTC. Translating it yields CASTQPSGTGGQETQYF.

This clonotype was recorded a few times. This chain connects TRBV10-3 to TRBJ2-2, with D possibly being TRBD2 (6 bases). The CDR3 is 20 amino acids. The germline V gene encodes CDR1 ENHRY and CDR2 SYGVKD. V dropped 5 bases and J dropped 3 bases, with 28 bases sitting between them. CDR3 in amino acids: CAISPGAGSGASVDTGELFF. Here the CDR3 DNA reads TGTGCCATCAGTCCCGGGGCAGGGTCGGGAGCTAGCGTGGACACCGGGGAGCTGTTTTTT.

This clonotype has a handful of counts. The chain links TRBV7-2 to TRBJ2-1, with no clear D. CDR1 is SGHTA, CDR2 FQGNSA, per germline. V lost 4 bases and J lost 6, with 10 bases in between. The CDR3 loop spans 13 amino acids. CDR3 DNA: TGTGCCAGCAGCTCCCCCTCGTTCAATGAGCAGTTCTTC. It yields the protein CASSSPSFNEQFF.

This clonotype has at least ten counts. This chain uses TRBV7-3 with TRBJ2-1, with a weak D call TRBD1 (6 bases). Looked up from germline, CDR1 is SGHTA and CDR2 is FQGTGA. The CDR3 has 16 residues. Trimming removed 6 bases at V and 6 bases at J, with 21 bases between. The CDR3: CASSATGVQGVNEQFF. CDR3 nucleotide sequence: TGTGCCAGCAGTGCAACCGGTGTACAGGGTGTCAATGAGCAGTTCTTC.

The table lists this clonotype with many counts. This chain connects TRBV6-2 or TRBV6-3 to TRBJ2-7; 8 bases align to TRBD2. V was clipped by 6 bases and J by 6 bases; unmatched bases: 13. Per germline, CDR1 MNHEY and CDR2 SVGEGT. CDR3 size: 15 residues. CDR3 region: CASRDAGSGSLEQYF. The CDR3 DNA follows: TGTGCCAGCAGAGACGCGGGGAGCGGGAGCCTCGAGCAGTACTTC.

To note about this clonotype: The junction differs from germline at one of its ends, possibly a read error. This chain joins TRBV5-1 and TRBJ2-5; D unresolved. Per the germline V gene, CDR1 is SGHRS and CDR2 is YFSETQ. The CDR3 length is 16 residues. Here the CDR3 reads CASSLPEPQSQGTQYF. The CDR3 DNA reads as TGCGCCAGCAGCTTGCCGGAGCCTCAATCTCAAGGGACCCAGTACTTC.

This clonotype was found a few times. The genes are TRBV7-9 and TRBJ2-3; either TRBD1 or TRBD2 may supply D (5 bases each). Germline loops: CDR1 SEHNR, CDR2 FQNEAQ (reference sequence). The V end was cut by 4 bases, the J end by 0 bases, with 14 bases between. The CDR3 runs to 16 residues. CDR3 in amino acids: CASSYTGPTSTDTQYF. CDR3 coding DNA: TGTGCCAGCAGCTACACGGGACCGACAAGCACAGATACGCAGTATTTT.

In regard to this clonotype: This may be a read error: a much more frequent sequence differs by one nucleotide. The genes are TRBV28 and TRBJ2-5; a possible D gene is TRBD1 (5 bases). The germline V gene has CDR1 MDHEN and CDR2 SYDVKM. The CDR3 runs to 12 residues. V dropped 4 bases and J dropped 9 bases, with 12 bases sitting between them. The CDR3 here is CASSSQAPAQYF. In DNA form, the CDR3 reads TGTGCCAGCAGTTCACAGGCTCCGGCCCAGTACTTC.

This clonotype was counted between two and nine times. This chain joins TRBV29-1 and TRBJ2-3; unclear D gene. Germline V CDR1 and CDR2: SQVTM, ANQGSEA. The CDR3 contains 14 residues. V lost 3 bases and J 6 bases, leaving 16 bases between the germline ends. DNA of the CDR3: TGCAGCGTTGATGACCCCGGAGAAGGGGATACGCAGTATTTT. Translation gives CSVDDPGEGDTQYF.

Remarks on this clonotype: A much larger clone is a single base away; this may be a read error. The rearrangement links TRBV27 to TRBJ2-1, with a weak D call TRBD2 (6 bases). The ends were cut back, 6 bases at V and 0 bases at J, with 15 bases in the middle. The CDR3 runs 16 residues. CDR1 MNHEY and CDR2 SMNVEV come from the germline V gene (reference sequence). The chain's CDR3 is CASSRWDFRSYNEQFF. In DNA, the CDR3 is TGTGCCAGCAGCCGGTGGGACTTTCGCTCCTACAATGAGCAGTTCTTC.

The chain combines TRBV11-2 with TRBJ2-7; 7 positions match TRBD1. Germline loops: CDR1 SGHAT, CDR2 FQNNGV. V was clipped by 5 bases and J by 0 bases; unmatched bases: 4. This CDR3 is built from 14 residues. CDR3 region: CASSHGTVSYEQYF. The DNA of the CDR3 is TGTGCCAGCAGCCACGGGACAGTCTCCTACGAGCAGTACTTC.

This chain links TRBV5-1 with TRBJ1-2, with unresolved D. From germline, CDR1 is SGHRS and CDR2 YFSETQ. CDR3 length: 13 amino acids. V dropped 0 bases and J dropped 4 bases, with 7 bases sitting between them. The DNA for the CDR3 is TGCGCCAGCAGCTTGGATTTGGTCTATGGCTACACCTTC. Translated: CASSLDLVYGYTF.

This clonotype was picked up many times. Here the CDR3 DNA reads TGCAGTGCTTCCAGGGGTAGCAATCAGCCCCAGCATTTT. This sequence encodes CSASRGSNQPQHF. The V and J genes are TRBV20-1 and TRBJ1-5, with D possibly TRBD1 on 6 matching bases. This CDR3 comprises 13 residues. The germline V and J ends were trimmed by 5 bases and 0 bases, with 8 bases remaining between them. Germline V CDR1 and CDR2: DFQATT, SNEGSKA (reference sequence).

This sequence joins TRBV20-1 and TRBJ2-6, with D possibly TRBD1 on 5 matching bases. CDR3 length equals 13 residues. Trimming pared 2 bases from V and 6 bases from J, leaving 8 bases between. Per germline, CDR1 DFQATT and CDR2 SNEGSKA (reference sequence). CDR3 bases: TGCAGTGCTAGAATGACAGCGGCCAACGTCCTGACTTTC. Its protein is CSARMTAANVLTF.

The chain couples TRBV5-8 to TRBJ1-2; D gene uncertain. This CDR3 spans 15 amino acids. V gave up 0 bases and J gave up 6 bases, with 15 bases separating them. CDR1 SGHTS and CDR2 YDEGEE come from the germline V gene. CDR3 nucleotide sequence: TGTGCCAGCAGCTTGGGCTTGGGCGGGAAGAATGGCTACACCTTC. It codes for CASSLGLGGKNGYTF.

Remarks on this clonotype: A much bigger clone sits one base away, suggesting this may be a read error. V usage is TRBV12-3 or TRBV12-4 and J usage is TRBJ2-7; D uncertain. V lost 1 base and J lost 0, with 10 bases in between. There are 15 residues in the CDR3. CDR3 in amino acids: CASSLGPIYSYEQYF. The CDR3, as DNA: TGTGCCAGCAGTTTAGGGCCTATCTACTCCTACGAGCAGTACTTC.

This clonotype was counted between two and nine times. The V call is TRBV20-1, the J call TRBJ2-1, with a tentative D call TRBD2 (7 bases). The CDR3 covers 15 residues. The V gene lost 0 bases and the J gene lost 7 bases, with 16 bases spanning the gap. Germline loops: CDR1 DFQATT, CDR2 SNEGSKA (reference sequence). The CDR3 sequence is CSAREGGAGVNEQFF. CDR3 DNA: TGCAGTGCTAGAGAGGGGGGGGCAGGGGTAAATGAGCAGTTCTTC.

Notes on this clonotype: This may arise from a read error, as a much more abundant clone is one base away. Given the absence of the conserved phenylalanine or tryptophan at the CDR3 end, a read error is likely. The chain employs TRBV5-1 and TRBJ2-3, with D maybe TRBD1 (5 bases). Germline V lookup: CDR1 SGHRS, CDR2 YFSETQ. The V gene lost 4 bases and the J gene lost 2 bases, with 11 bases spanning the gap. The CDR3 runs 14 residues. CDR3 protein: CASSPLTATDTQYS. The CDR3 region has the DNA TGCGCCAGCAGCCCCCTGACAGCCACAGATACGCAGTATTCT.